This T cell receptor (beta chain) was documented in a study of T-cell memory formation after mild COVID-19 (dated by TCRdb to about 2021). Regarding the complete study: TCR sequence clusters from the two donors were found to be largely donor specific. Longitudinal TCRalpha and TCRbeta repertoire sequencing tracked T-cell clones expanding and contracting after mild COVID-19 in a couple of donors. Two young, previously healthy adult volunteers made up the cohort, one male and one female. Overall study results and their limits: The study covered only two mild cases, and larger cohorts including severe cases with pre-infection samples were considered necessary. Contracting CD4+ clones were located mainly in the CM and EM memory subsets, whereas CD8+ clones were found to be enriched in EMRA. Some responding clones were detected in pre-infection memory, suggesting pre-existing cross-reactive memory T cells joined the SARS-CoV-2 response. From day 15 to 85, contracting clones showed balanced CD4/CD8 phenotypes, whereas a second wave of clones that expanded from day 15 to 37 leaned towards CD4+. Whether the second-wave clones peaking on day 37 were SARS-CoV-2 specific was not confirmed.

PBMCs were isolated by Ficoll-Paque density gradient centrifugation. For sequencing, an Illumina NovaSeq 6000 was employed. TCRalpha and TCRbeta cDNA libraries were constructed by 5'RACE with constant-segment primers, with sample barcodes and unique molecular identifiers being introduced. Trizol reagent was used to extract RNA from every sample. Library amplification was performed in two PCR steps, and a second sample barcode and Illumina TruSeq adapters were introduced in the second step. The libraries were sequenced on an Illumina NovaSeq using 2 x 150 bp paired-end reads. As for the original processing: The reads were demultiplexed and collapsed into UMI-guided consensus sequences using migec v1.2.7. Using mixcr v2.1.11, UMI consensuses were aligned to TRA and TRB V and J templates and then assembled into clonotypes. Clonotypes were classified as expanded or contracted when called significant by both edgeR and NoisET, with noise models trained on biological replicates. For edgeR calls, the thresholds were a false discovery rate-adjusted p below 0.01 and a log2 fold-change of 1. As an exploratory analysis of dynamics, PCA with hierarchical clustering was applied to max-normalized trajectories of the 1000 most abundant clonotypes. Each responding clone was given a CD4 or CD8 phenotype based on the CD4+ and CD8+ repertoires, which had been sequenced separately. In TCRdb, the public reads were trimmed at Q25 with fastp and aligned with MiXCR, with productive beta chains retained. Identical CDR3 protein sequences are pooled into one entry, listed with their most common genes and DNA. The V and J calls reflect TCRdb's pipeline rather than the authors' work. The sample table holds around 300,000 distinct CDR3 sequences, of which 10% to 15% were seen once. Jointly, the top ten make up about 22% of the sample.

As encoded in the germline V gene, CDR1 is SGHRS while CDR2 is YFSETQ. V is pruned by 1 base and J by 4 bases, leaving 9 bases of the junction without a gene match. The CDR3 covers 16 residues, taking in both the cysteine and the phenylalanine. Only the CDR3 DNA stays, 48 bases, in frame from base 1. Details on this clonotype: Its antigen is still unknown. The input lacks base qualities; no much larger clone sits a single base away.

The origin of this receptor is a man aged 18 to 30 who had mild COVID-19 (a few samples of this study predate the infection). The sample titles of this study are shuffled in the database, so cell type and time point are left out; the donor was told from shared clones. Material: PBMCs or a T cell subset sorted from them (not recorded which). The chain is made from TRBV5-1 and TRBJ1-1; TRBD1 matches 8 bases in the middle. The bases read TGCGCCAGCAGCTTGCGGGTAGGACAGGGAGGCACTGAAGCTTTCTTT. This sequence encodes CASSLRVGQGGTEAFF.